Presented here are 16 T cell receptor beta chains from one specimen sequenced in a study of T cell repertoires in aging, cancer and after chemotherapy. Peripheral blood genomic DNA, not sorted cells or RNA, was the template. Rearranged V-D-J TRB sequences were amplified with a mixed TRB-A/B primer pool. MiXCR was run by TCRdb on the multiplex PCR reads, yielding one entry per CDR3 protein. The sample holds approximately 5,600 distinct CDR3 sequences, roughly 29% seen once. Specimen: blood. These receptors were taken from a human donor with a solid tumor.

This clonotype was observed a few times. CDR3 DNA sequence: TGTGCCAGCAGCCGACAGGGCGGGGGTTATAGCAATCAGCCCCAGCATTTT. Translating gives CASSRQGGGYSNQPQHF. V and J are TRBV28 and TRBJ1-5; 7 bases map to TRBD1. The ends lost 6 bases at V and 0 bases at J; junction bases unmatched: 11. Per the germline V gene, CDR1 is MDHEN and CDR2 is SYDVKM. The CDR3 has 17 residues.

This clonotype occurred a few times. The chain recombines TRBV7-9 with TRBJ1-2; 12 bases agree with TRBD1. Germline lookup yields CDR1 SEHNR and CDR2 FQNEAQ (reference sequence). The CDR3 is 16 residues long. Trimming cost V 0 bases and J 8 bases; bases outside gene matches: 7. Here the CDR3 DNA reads TGTGCCAGCAGCTTAGCGGTGGGACAGGGGGCTCCGGGCTACACCTTC. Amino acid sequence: CASSLAVGQGAPGYTF.

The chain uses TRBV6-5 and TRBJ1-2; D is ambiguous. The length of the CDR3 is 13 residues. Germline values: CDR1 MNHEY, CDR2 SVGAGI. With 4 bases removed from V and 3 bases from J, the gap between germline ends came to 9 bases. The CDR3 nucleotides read TGTGCCAGCAGTTCAAAAACCCACTATGGCTACACCTTC. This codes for CASSSKTHYGYTF.

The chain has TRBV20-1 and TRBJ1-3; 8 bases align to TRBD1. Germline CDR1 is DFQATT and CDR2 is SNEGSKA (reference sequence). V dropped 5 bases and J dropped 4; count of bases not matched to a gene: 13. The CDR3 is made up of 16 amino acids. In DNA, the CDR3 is TGCAGTGCTCAAATGGAGGCCAGGGGGCCAGGAAACACCATATATTTT. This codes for CSAQMEARGPGNTIYF.

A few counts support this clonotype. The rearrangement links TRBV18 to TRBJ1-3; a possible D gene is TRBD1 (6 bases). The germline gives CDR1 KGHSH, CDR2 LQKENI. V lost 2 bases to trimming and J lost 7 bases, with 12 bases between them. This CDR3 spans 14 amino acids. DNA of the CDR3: TGTGCCAGCTCACCAGGGGGGGCTTTGAACACCATATATTTT. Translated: CASSPGGALNTIYF. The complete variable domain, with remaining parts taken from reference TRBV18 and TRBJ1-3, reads NAGVMQNPRHLVRRRGQEARLRCSPMKGHSHVYWYRQLPEEGLKFMVYLQKENIIDESGMPKERFSAEFPKEGPSILRIQQVVRGDSAAYFCASSPGGALNTIYFGEGSWLTVV.

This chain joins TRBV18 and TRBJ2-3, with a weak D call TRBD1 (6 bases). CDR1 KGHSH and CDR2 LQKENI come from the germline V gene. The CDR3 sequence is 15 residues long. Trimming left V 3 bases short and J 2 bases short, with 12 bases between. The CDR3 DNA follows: TGTGCCAGCTCACCTGCGACAGGATACACAGATACGCAGTATTTT. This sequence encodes CASSPATGYTDTQYF.

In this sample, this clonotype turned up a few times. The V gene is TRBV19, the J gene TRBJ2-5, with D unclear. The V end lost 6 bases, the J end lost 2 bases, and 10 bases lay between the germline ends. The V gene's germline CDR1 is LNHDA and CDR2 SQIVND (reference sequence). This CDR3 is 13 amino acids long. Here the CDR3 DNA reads TGTGCCAGTAGCGGAGTGGAACAAGAGACCCAGTACTTC. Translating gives CASSGVEQETQYF.

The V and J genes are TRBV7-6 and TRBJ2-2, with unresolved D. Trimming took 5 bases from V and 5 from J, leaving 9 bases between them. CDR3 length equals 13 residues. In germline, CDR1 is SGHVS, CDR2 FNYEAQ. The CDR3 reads CASSDRMTGELFF. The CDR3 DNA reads TGTGCCAGCAGCGACCGAATGACCGGGGAGCTGTTTTTT.

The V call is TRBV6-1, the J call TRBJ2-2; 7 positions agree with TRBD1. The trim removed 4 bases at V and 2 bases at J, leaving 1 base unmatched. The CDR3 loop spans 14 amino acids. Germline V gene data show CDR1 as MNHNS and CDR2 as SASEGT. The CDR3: CASSGDRNTGELFF. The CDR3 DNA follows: TGTGCCAGCAGTGGGGACAGAAACACCGGGGAGCTGTTTTTT.

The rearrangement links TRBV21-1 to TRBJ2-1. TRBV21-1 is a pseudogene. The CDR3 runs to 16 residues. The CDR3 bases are TGTGCCAGCAGCAAAGTCGTACGCCGAATCTACAATGAGCAGTTCTTC. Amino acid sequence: CASSKVVRRIYNEQFF.

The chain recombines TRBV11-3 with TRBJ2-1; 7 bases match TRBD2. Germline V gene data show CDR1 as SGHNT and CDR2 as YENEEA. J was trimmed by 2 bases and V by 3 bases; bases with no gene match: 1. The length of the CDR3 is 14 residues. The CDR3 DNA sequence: TGTGCCAGCAGCTTGGCGGGGGCCTACAATGAGCAGTTCTTC. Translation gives CASSLAGAYNEQFF.

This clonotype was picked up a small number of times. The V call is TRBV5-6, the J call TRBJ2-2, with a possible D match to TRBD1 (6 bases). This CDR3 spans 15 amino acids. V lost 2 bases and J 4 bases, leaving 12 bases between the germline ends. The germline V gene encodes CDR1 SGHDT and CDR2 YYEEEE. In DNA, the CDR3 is TGTGCCAGCAGCTTTGACAGGTATCTCACCGGGGAGCTGTTTTTT. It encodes CASSFDRYLTGELFF.

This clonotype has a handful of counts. This CDR3 reads CATSRAFSREYEQYF. DNA for the CDR3: TGTGCCACCAGCAGAGCTTTCTCCAGGGAGTACGAGCAGTACTTC. V usage is TRBV15 and J usage is TRBJ2-7, with D perhaps TRBD1 or TRBD2 (5 bases each). Germline V gene lookup returns CDR1 LNHNV and CDR2 YYDKDF (reference sequence). There are 15 residues in the CDR3. V lost 1 base to trimming and J lost 4 bases, with 14 bases between them.

CDR3 amino acids: CASSTPGGGLGTGELFF. DNA of the CDR3: TGTGCCAGTAGTACCCCAGGCGGGGGGCTAGGCACCGGGGAGCTGTTTTTT. This chain uses TRBV19 with TRBJ2-2, with 8 nucleotides matching TRBD2. Germline V CDR1 and CDR2: LNHDA, SQIVND (reference sequence). The CDR3 loop spans 17 amino acids. The junction had 11 bases not matched to a gene; V was cut back by 4 bases and J by 4 bases.

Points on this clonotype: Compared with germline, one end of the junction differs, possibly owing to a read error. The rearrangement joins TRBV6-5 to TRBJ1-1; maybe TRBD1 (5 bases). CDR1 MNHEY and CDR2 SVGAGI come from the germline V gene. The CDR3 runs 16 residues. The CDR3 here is CASTPLQAGKNTETFF. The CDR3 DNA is TGTGCCAGCACTCCCCTCCAGGCAGGGAAGAACACTGAAACTTTCTTT.

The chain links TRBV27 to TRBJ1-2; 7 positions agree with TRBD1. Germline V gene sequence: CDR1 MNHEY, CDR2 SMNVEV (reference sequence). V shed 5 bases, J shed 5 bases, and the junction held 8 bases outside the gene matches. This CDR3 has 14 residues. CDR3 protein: CASSPGQAYYGYTF. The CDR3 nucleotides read TGTGCCAGCAGTCCCGGACAGGCATATTATGGCTACACCTTC.